Below, one T cell receptor (beta chain) is given with its context. This record belongs to a study of blood T cell repertoires in COVID-19. Study context: There were acute and convalescent COVID-19 samples, and they came from the United States, Italy and Spain. In each case, the material was cDNA or gDNA derived from T cells, B-cell-depleted T cells, or PBMCs.

Per the study methods: Reference gene primer amplification in the assay estimated nucleated cell counts. Libraries were prepared by immunoSEQ multiplex PCR; TCRdb keeps only in-frame clonotypes and omits some of them. That table furnishes V, J and clone size, whereas the DNA furnished D and trimming. The sample shows approximately 220,000 clones, 80% to 85% of them seen only once. V shed 1 base and J shed 4 bases, with 10 bases lying between them. Germline CDR1 is GTSNPN and CDR2 is SVGIG (reference sequence). This CDR3 has 13 amino acids. V gene TRBV30 combines with J gene TRBJ1-1; the D is unclear. The sample consisted of peripheral blood. The clonotype comes from a woman aged 60 to 75 who had recovered from COVID-19. The chain's CDR3 is CAWSEEGGTEAFF. DNA for the CDR3: TGTGCCTGGAGTGAAGAGGGAGGCACTGAAGCTTTCTTT.